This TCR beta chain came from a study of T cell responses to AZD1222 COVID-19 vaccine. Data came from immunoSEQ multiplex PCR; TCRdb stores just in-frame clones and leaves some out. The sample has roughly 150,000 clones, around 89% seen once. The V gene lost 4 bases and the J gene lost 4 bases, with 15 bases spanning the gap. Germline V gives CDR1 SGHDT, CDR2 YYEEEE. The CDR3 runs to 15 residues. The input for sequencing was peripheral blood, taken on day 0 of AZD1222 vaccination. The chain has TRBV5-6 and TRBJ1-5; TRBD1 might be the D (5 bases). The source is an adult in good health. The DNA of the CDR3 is TGTGCCAGCAGCCGCCGGGACCTACAAAATCAGCCCCAGCATTTT. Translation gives CASSRRDLQNQPQHF.